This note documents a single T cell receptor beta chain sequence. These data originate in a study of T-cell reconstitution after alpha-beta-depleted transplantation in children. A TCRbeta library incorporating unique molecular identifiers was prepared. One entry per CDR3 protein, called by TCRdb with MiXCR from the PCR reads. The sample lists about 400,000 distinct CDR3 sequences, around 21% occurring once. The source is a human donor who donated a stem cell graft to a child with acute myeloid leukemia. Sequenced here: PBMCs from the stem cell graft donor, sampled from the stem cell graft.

CDR3 sequence (DNA): TGTGCCAGCAGTTTTAGCGGCTCGAAGGCAGATACGCAGTATTTT. This translates into CASSFSGSKADTQYF. The chain couples TRBV27 to TRBJ2-3; tentatively, D is TRBD2 (6 bases). Deletions cut 3 bases from V and 4 bases from J, with 14 bases between. The germline V gene has CDR1 MNHEY and CDR2 SMNVEV (reference sequence). This CDR3 is built from 15 residues.